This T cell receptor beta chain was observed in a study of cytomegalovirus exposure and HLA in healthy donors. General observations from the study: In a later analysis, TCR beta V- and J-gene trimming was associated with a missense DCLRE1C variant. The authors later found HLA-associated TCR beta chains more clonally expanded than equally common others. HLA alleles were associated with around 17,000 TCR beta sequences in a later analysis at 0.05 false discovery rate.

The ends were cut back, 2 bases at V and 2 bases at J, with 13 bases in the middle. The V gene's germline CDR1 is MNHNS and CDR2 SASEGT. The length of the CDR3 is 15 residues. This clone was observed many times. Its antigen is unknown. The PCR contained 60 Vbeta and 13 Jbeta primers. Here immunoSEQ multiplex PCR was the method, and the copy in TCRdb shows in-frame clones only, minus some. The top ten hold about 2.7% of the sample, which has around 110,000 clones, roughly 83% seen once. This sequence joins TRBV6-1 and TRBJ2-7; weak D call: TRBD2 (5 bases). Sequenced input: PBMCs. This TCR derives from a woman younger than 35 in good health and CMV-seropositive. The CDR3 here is CASSEKGRDPYEQYF. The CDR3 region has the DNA TGTGCCAGCAGTGAAAAGGGTCGGGATCCCTACGAGCAGTACTTC.